This T cell receptor beta chain was identified during a study of OX40 agonist ivuxolimab in advanced cancers. Study background: Dose-escalation patients were diagnosed with hepatocellular carcinoma, melanoma, renal cell cancer or head and neck cancer.

TCRdb keeps only in-frame clones here, not all; method: immunoSEQ multiplex PCR. Of around 41,000 clones in the sample, around 81% were seen once. This CDR3 contains 19 residues. Germline assignment: CDR1 LGHNA and CDR2 YNFKEQ. The V end was cut by 3 bases, the J end by 4 bases, with 27 bases between. Autoimmune disease history or systemic immunosuppression excluded patients. The chain links TRBV4-2 to TRBJ2-5; D possibly matches TRBD1 or TRBD2 (7 bases each). The starting material was CD4+ or CD8+ T cells sorted from blood, obtained in a trial of the OX40 agonist ivuxolimab. The receptor was isolated from an adult with an advanced solid tumor such as melanoma, head and neck, liver or kidney cancer. The CDR3 here is CASSQYRSRDSRGGETQYF. DNA of the CDR3: TGTGCCAGCAGCCAGTACCGCTCTCGGGACAGCCGCGGGGGAGAGACCCAGTACTTC.